This TCR beta chain appears in the sequencing data of a study of early T cells in non-severe SARS-CoV-2 infection. This clonotype was observed at least ten times. The CDR3 consists of 15 residues. Germline V gene sequence: CDR1 SGHNT, CDR2 YENEEA. V was cut by 1 base and J by 3 bases, with 12 bases left in between. TCRdb fed the 5' RACE reads into MiXCR, producing one record per CDR3 protein. In the table there are about 31,000 distinct CDR3 sequences, roughly 5% of which are singletons. The TCR sequence derives from an adult who was a healthcare worker with PCR-confirmed SARS-CoV-2 infection or an uninfected control (not recorded which). The sequenced sample was whole blood. The chain combines TRBV11-3 with TRBJ2-5, with D hard to call. The CDR3 coding sequence is TGTGCCAGCAGCTTAGGGTTGGACGGAAAAGAGACCCAGTACTTC. The encoded protein is CASSLGLDGKETQYF.